These T cell receptor beta chains were read from a single sample in a study of CXCR3-negative and CXCR3-positive naive CD8 T cells. TCRdb reanalyzed the 5' RACE reads, giving one entry per CDR3 protein sequence and no DNA. The table lists some 41,000 distinct CDR3 sequences. Sample: naive CXCR3- CD8+ T cells from blood. These receptors came from a human donor in good health. Some clones in this sample may be carry-over from other donors' samples. Both conserved end residues are part of each CDR3. Each record gives: CDR3 protein, clone size, V gene, J gene. Only part of the rows carry a size: once, few, many, or a class if the clone is expanded.

cdr3_aa: CASSLATSGQPYEQYF; clone_size: -; v_call: TRBV7-9; j_call: TRBJ2-7
cdr3_aa: CASSQVSGSDSYEQYF; clone_size: -; v_call: TRBV4-1; j_call: TRBJ2-7
cdr3_aa: CASRRGVAANEQFF; clone_size: -; v_call: TRBV7-2; j_call: TRBJ2-1
cdr3_aa: CASSLGLNEQFF; clone_size: -; v_call: TRBV7-8; j_call: TRBJ2-1
cdr3_aa: CSAAAQGYEQYF; clone_size: -; v_call: TRBV29-1; j_call: TRBJ2-7
cdr3_aa: CASRPNMGTQYF; clone_size: -; v_call: TRBV6-6; j_call: TRBJ2-3
cdr3_aa: CAISGSGGSTDTQYF; clone_size: -; v_call: TRBV10-3; j_call: TRBJ2-3
cdr3_aa: CASRWTGSGFYNEQFF; clone_size: -; v_call: TRBV28; j_call: TRBJ2-1
cdr3_aa: CSARDRGRFYEQYF; clone_size: medium-sized; v_call: TRBV20-1; j_call: TRBJ2-7
cdr3_aa: CASSPGFRETQYF; clone_size: -; v_call: TRBV28; j_call: TRBJ2-5
cdr3_aa: CSARDRGHEQYF; clone_size: -; v_call: TRBV20-1; j_call: TRBJ2-7
cdr3_aa: CASSQDREGTPNTQYF; clone_size: -; v_call: TRBV4-3; j_call: TRBJ2-3
cdr3_aa: CASREAGTDTQYF; clone_size: -; v_call: TRBV7-3; j_call: TRBJ2-3
cdr3_aa: CSVEGDRENNEQFF; clone_size: -; v_call: TRBV29-1; j_call: TRBJ2-1
cdr3_aa: CASSRQGTGYEQYF; clone_size: -; v_call: TRBV28; j_call: TRBJ2-7
cdr3_aa: CSGKKKGELFF; clone_size: medium-sized; v_call: TRBV29-1; j_call: TRBJ2-2
cdr3_aa: CASSRVLQGPWRNTEAFF; clone_size: -; v_call: TRBV6-2/TRBV6-3; j_call: TRBJ1-1
cdr3_aa: CASRDREVTEAFF; clone_size: -; v_call: TRBV6-5; j_call: TRBJ1-1
cdr3_aa: CASSASATGGNEDYGYTF; clone_size: -; v_call: TRBV9; j_call: TRBJ1-2
cdr3_aa: CSVPTPDTQYF; clone_size: -; v_call: TRBV29-1; j_call: TRBJ2-3